The source of this T cell receptor beta chain is a study of technical replicates of blood from several donors. Sequenced by immunoSEQ multiplex PCR; TCRdb stores in-frame clones only, minus some. The table has some 87,000 clones, 85% to 95% seen once. This clone was counted only a few times. Sample: T cells isolated from PBMCs. This sequence was found in a human donor in good health.

The CDR3 loop reads CAWGWEYSNQPQHF. For the CDR3, the DNA is TGTGCCTGGGGGTGGGAGTATAGCAATCAGCCCCAGCATTTT. J is TRBJ1-5 and V is TRBV30; no clear D. Germline lookup yields CDR1 GTSNPN and CDR2 SVGIG (reference sequence). The V end lost 5 bases, the J end lost 0 bases, and 11 bases lay between the germline ends. The CDR3 covers 14 residues.